This T cell receptor beta chain came from a study of blood T cell repertoires in COVID-19. In its sample, this clone was seen a few times. Data came from immunoSEQ multiplex PCR; TCRdb stores just in-frame clones and leaves some out. The data contain around 400,000 clones, approximately 90% of them seen just once; the ten biggest clones take up 1.2% to 1.5%. V lost 3 bases, J lost 3 bases, and 6 bases lay in between. From germline, CDR1 is SEHNR and CDR2 FQNEAQ (reference sequence). The CDR3 is 12 amino acids. The sample taken for sequencing was PBMCs or T cells enriched from blood (not recorded which). This chain joins TRBV7-9 and TRBJ2-7; TRBD1 might be the D (5 bases). The TCR comes from a woman under 30 who had been exposed to COVID-19. CDR3 DNA sequence: TGTGCCAGCAGCTTCGACAGCTACGAGCAGTACTTC. Translating it yields CASSFDSYEQYF.